Listed below are T cell receptor beta chains from one sample, sequenced in a study of chemoradiotherapy in HPV16-positive cancers. This table comes from immunoSEQ multiplex PCR, and its TCRdb copy is limited to in-frame clones, with some not included. The sample gives roughly 34,000 clones, approximately 86% of which show up once; under 2.5% is in the top ten. Material: blood, obtained from a patient who underwent chemoradiotherapy. These receptors were taken from a human donor with HPV-associated anogenital cancer. Each CDR3 is given with its conserved first and last residue. A D gene is named only where the DNA matches it firmly. Rows give clone size only sometimes, using once, few, many, or a class for an expanded clone.

TRBV2	TRBD2	TRBJ2-1	.	CASLFGRGGGEQFF	TGTGCCAGCCTATTTGGGCGGGGGGGCGGAGAGCAGTTCTTC
TRBV15	TRBD1	TRBJ2-7	.	CATSRVNGQVAYEQYF	TGTGCCACCAGCAGAGTGAATGGACAGGTGGCCTACGAGCAGTACTTC
TRBV6-6	.	TRBJ1-2	.	CASSRSTGNDGYTF	TGTGCCAGCAGTCGAAGTACAGGGAACGATGGCTACACCTTC
TRBV2	.	TRBJ1-2	.	CASSEGPWMGYTF	TGTGCCAGCAGTGAGGGACCGTGGATGGGCTACACCTTC
TRBV10-3	TRBD1	TRBJ2-7	.	CAISESGQGAYEQYF	TGTGCCATCAGTGAGTCGGGGCAGGGGGCTTACGAGCAGTACTTC
TRBV6-5	.	TRBJ1-1	.	CASSYSPSGGSTEAFF	TGTGCCAGCAGTTACTCGCCCAGTGGGGGTTCAACTGAAGCTTTCTTT
TRBV21-1	.	TRBJ1-3	.	CASSKKEKGQVSGNTIYF	TGTGCCAGCAGCAAGAAGGAAAAGGGGCAGGTCTCTGGAAACACCATATATTTT
TRBV7-2	TRBD2	TRBJ2-3	few	CASSEHIGTSGGATDTQYF	TGTGCCAGCAGCGAACATATAGGGACTAGCGGGGGGGCCACAGATACGCAGTATTTT
TRBV6-6	.	TRBJ1-6	.	CASSQVTDILHF	TGTGCCAGCAGTCAGGTGACAGATATCCTCCACTTT
TRBV14	TRBD1	TRBJ1-2	.	CASSPRDRVNGYTF	TGTGCCAGCAGCCCCCGGGACAGGGTAAATGGCTACACCTTC
TRBV11-2	.	TRBJ2-1	.	CASSQPYRTRDEQFF	TGTGCCAGCAGCCAACCTTACCGGACGCGGGATGAGCAGTTCTTC
TRBV5-1	.	TRBJ1-1	.	CASSPGAVMGTEAFF	TGCGCCAGCAGCCCTGGGGCGGTAATGGGCACTGAAGCTTTCTTT
TRBV7-9	TRBD1	TRBJ1-2	.	CASSDGRQGGF	TGTGCCAGCAGCGACGGAAGACAGGGCGGCTTC
TRBV5-1	.	TRBJ2-5	.	CASSPRLEGTQYF	TGCGCCAGCAGCCCTCGACTAGAAGGGACCCAGTACTTC
TRBV11-3	.	TRBJ1-1	.	CASSLGGNTEAFF	TGTGCCAGCAGCTTAGGGGGGAACACTGAAGCTTTCTTT
TRBV11-2	.	TRBJ1-5	.	CASSLNARTGNQPQHF	TGTGCCAGCAGCTTAAATGCCCGGACGGGAAATCAGCCCCAGCATTTT
TRBV14	.	TRBJ1-1	.	CASSQVGGAFTEAFF	TGTGCCAGCAGCCAAGTGGGGGGCGCATTCACTGAAGCTTTCTTT
TRBV15	.	TRBJ1-1	.	CATSRDQRVVNTEAFF	TGTGCCACCAGCAGAGATCAGAGGGTGGTGAACACTGAAGCTTTCTTT
TRBV7-2	.	TRBJ1-1	.	CASSLQGDTEAFF	TGTGCCAGCAGCTTACAAGGAGACACTGAAGCTTTCTTT
TRBV4-1	.	TRBJ2-7	.	CASSQEIYLEQYF	TGCGCCAGCAGCCAAGAGATCTACTTGGAGCAGTACTTC
TRBV5-1	.	TRBJ2-1	.	CASSPGGSLSSYNEQFF	TGCGCCAGCAGCCCCGGGGGTAGCCTTAGCTCCTACAATGAGCAGTTCTTC
TRBV19	.	TRBJ2-6	once	CASRDSRSGANVLTF	TGTGCCAGTAGGGACTCGCGGTCTGGGGCCAACGTCCTGACTTTC
TRBV14	.	TRBJ1-1	.	CASSHRPERAEAFF	TGTGCCAGCAGCCACAGGCCGGAAAGGGCTGAAGCTTTCTTT
TRBV29-1	TRBD1	TRBJ1-1	.	CSFSGTVNTEAFF	TGCAGCTTTTCCGGGACAGTCAACACTGAAGCTTTCTTT
TRBV11-2	.	TRBJ2-7	few	CASSLVGQGRHEQYF	TGTGCCAGCAGCTTAGTCGGGCAGGGGAGACACGAGCAGTACTTC
TRBV7-2	TRBD1	TRBJ2-7	once	CASSPRGTGAYEQYF	TGTGCCAGCAGCCCCCGGGGGACAGGGGCCTACGAGCAGTACTTC
TRBV4-1	.	TRBJ1-3	.	CASSQEKKGHPSGNTIYF	TGCGCCAGCAGCCAAGAAAAAAAGGGCCACCCCTCTGGAAACACCATATATTTT
TRBV5-6	.	TRBJ1-1	.	CASSFLDSRDTEAFF	TGTGCCAGCAGCTTTCTCGACAGTCGGGACACTGAAGCTTTCTTT
TRBV14	.	TRBJ1-1	.	CASSQVGKALNTEAFF	TGTGCCAGCAGCCAAGTCGGGAAGGCATTGAACACTGAAGCTTTCTTT
TRBV6-7	.	TRBJ1-5	.	CASSYNRAESDYSNQPQHF	TGTGCCAGCAGTTATAACAGGGCTGAATCGGACTATAGCAATCAGCCCCAGCATTTT
TRBV18	.	TRBJ1-1	.	CASSPPGGRDTEAFF	TGTGCCAGCTCACCACCCGGGGGGCGGGACACTGAAGCTTTCTTT
TRBV5-1	.	TRBJ2-7	.	CASRTQVSSYEQYF	TGCGCCAGCAGAACGCAGGTGAGCTCCTACGAGCAGTACTTC
TRBV7-9	.	TRBJ1-4	few	CASSNRTVMNEKLFF	TGTGCCAGCAGCAACCGGACAGTCATGAATGAAAAACTGTTTTTT
TRBV5-1	.	TRBJ1-2	.	CASSIMGGDYGYTF	TGCGCCAGCAGTATCATGGGGGGTGACTATGGCTACACCTTC
TRBV7-9	TRBD1	TRBJ1-2	.	CASSPWEQGARGYTF	TGTGCCAGCAGCCCCTGGGAGCAGGGGGCGCGGGGCTACACCTTC
TRBV6-1	TRBD1	TRBJ1-2	.	CASSDPRAQGNYGYTF	TGTGCCAGCAGTGACCCTCGGGCACAGGGGAACTATGGCTACACCTTC
TRBV4-3	TRBD1	TRBJ1-1	.	CASSQDRWTGGNTEAFF	TGCGCCAGCAGCCAAGATCGGTGGACAGGCGGCAACACTGAAGCTTTCTTT
TRBV15	.	TRBJ2-2	.	CATRLLTGTNTGELFF	TGTGCCACCAGGCTGCTGACAGGAACGAACACCGGGGAGCTGTTTTTT
TRBV5-4	.	TRBJ2-1	.	CASSLIVGAHNEQFF	TGTGCCAGCAGCTTAATAGTAGGGGCCCACAATGAGCAGTTCTTC
TRBV6-5	.	TRBJ1-4	.	CASKTNEKLFF	TGTGCCAGCAAAACTAATGAAAAACTGTTTTTT
TRBV4-1	.	TRBJ1-1	.	CASSQEWGDTEAFF	TGCGCCAGCAGCCAAGAATGGGGGGACACTGAAGCTTTCTTT
TRBV5-1	.	TRBJ1-6	.	CASSLQGSSYNSPLHF	TGCGCCAGCAGCTTGCAGGGGAGCTCCTATAATTCACCCCTCCACTTT
TRBV6-4	.	TRBJ1-1	.	CASNGAEVSRTEAFF	TGTGCCAGCAATGGTGCGGAAGTGAGTAGGACTGAAGCTTTCTTT
TRBV23-1	.	TRBJ1-2	.	CASSQTKPGQGPSGANYGYTF	TGCGCCAGCAGTCAAACTAAACCGGGACAAGGCCCCAGTGGGGCTAACTATGGCTACACCTTC
TRBV7-2	.	TRBJ1-4	.	CASTPRGDEKLFF	TGTGCCAGCACCCCGCGGGGGGATGAAAAACTGTTTTTT
TRBV5-6	.	TRBJ1-2	.	CASSLPDKANYGYTF	TGTGCCAGCAGCTTGCCTGATAAAGCTAACTATGGCTACACCTTC
TRBV5-8	TRBD1	TRBJ2-7	.	CASSWNRDRGEQYF	TGTGCCAGCAGCTGGAACCGGGACAGGGGCGAGCAGTACTTC